This entry lists 17 T cell receptor beta chains sequenced from one sample in a study of shared clonotypes between healthy human individuals. Here immunoSEQ multiplex PCR was the method, and the copy in TCRdb shows in-frame clones only, minus some. Of 1,500,000 or so clones listed, approximately 98.5% are singletons. The source material was naive CD4+ T cells sorted from blood. Subset specified: CD45RA+ positively selected. The receptors were sampled from a man aged 25 to 45 in good health.

This clone occurred once. The rearrangement uses TRBV9 and TRBJ2-5; a weak D match, TRBD2 (6 bases). This CDR3 comprises 15 residues. Trimming pared 4 bases from V and 5 bases from J, leaving 18 bases between. Germline V gene lookup returns CDR1 SGDLS and CDR2 YYNGEE. The CDR3 nucleotides are TGTGCCAGCAGCAATACCGGGAGAAACATGGAGACCCAGTACTTC. Encoded protein: CASSNTGRNMETQYF.

V and J are TRBV6-1 and TRBJ1-2; D may be TRBD1 (5 bases). The germline gives CDR1 MNHNS, CDR2 SASEGT. The V and J ends lost 4 bases and 3 bases respectively, with 15 bases between them. The CDR3 runs 15 residues. CDR3 residues: CASSAGTGGYYGYTF. The CDR3 region has the DNA TGTGCCAGCAGTGCCGGGACCGGAGGTTACTATGGCTACACCTTC.

CDR3 DNA sequence: TGTGCCAGCTCACCAAATTCCAGGGACACTGAAGCTTTCTTT. Translated: CASSPNSRDTEAFF. The chain joins TRBV18 to TRBJ1-1; tentatively, D is TRBD1 (5 bases). The V and J ends lost 2 bases and 3 bases respectively, with 10 bases between them. There are 14 residues in the CDR3. CDR1 KGHSH and CDR2 LQKENI come from the germline V gene.

V usage is TRBV19 and J usage is TRBJ2-1; 11 bases are shared with TRBD1. V shed 0 bases, J shed 7 bases, and the junction held 8 bases outside the gene matches. Germline lookup yields CDR1 LNHDA and CDR2 SQIVND (reference sequence). This CDR3 region has 17 residues. Here the CDR3 reads CASSIEGGQGAGNEQFF. The CDR3 DNA reads as TGTGCCAGTAGTATAGAGGGAGGACAGGGGGCCGGGAATGAGCAGTTCTTC.

The chain joins TRBV7-9 to TRBJ2-5; TRBD2 agrees at 7 bases. The CDR3 extends over 16 amino acids. V dropped 5 bases and J dropped 4; count of bases not matched to a gene: 13. CDR1 and CDR2 from the germline V gene are SEHNR and FQNEAQ (reference sequence). CDR3 region: CASSPTGRALRETQYF. In nucleotides, the CDR3 is TGTGCCAGCAGCCCTACGGGGAGGGCCCTCCGAGAGACCCAGTACTTC.

The chain carries TRBV27 and TRBJ2-1; maybe TRBD2 (5 bases). V was clipped by 5 bases and J by 0 bases, with 20 bases between them. Germline values: CDR1 MNHEY, CDR2 SMNVEV (reference sequence). This CDR3 region has 18 residues. This CDR3 is CASSPRLTSWSSYNEQFF. The CDR3 DNA is TGTGCCAGCAGTCCACGGCTTACTAGTTGGAGCTCCTACAATGAGCAGTTCTTC.

Concerning this clone itself: This same CDR3 is encoded by further DNA sequences in the sample. The chain joins TRBV2 to TRBJ1-1, with 8 bases fitting TRBD1. Germline-derived CDR1 and CDR2 are SNHLY and FYNNEI. The CDR3 is 14 residues long. With V trimmed by 3 bases and J by 0 bases, 0 bases remained unmatched. CDR3 sequence: CASSEDRVNTEAFF. CDR3 DNA: TGTGCCAGCAGTGAGGACAGGGTGAACACTGAAGCTTTCTTT.

The V gene is TRBV7-8, the J gene TRBJ2-2, with D tentatively TRBD2 (6 bases). The germline gives CDR1 SGHVS, CDR2 FQNEAQ. The CDR3 contains 16 residues. V shed 5 bases and J shed 0 bases, with 13 bases lying between them. The DNA of the CDR3 is TGTGCCAGCAGCATCTTAGCGGAACCGAACACCGGGGAGCTGTTTTTT. This encodes CASSILAEPNTGELFF.

V and J are TRBV7-9 and TRBJ2-4, with D perhaps given as TRBD1 or TRBD2 (6 bases each). Trimming left V 3 bases short and J 0 bases short, with 9 bases between. Germline loops: CDR1 SEHNR, CDR2 FQNEAQ (reference sequence). This CDR3 has 15 residues. The CDR3 reads CASSLEGVAKNIQYF. CDR3 coding DNA: TGTGCCAGCAGCTTGGAGGGGGTAGCCAAAAACATTCAGTACTTC.

This clone occurred once. This chain connects TRBV7-9 to TRBJ2-1, with a weak D call TRBD2 (5 bases). CDR1 and CDR2 (germline): SEHNR, FQNEAQ (reference sequence). V shed 6 bases and J shed 15 bases, with 12 bases lying between them. The CDR3 is 10 residues long. The CDR3 DNA sequence: TGTGCCAGCAGAGCGGAAGAGTTGTTCTTC. It yields the protein CASRAEELFF.

V is TRBV18 and J is TRBJ2-6; no reliable D call. CDR3 size: 18 residues. The V gene lost 6 bases and the J gene lost 0 bases, with 18 bases spanning the gap. Germline assignment: CDR1 KGHSH and CDR2 LQKENI. CDR3 sequence reads: CASSMMMIENSGANVLTF. The CDR3 DNA sequence: TGTGCCAGCTCTATGATGATGATAGAAAACTCTGGGGCCAACGTCCTGACTTTC.

This rearrangement joins TRBV9 to TRBJ1-1, with a possible D match to TRBD1 (6 bases). The CDR3 consists of 16 residues. The germline V and J ends were trimmed by 0 bases and 0 bases, with 12 bases remaining between them. The germline CDR1 and CDR2 sequences are SGDLS and YYNGEE. Here the CDR3 reads CASSVDAGVVNTEAFF. The CDR3 DNA follows: TGTGCCAGCAGCGTAGACGCAGGGGTTGTGAACACTGAAGCTTTCTTT.

V is TRBV7-9 and J is TRBJ2-2; no firm D call. V shed 8 bases and J shed 6 bases, with 7 bases lying between them. Germline V lookup: CDR1 SEHNR, CDR2 FQNEAQ (reference sequence). This CDR3 spans 11 amino acids. As DNA, the CDR3 is TGTGCCAGCCTTGGCCCCGGGGAGCTGTTTTTT. The encoded protein is CASLGPGELFF. Combining the CDR3 with reference TRBV7-9 and TRBJ2-2 gives the whole variable domain DTGVSQNPRHKITKRGQNVTFRCDPISEHNRLYWYRQTLGQGPEFLTYFQNEAQLEKSRLLSDRFSAERPKGSFSTLEIQRTEQGDSAMYLCASLGPGELFFGEGSRLTVL.

V is TRBV10-3 and J is TRBJ2-2; D may correspond to TRBD1 or TRBD2 (6 bases each). The CDR3 is 15 residues long. In germline, CDR1 is ENHRY, CDR2 SYGVKD. Trimming took off 0 bases at V and 8 bases at J, with 13 bases between the two ends. The CDR3 DNA follows: TGTGCCATCAGTGAGTCGACTCGGGGGCCAGGGGAGCTGTTTTTT. Translating it yields CAISESTRGPGELFF.

The chain uses TRBV6-5 and TRBJ1-2; 7 bases fit TRBD1. Per the germline V gene, CDR1 is MNHEY and CDR2 is SVGAGI. Unmatched junction bases numbered 9, after V lost 6 bases and J lost 5 bases. The CDR3 runs 14 residues. The CDR3 nucleotides read TGTGCCAGCAGGAGCCAGGGACAGCCATATGGCTACACCTTC. It translates to CASRSQGQPYGYTF.

The chain is built from TRBV5-4 and TRBJ2-7; D is unresolved. V gave up 5 bases and J gave up 0 bases, with 15 bases separating them. Germline lookup yields CDR1 SGHNT and CDR2 YYREEE (reference sequence). This CDR3 is 15 amino acids long. The DNA of the CDR3 is TGTGCCAGCAGTTCGGTTAGTTCAAGCTCCTACGAGCAGTACTTC. Encoded protein: CASSSVSSSSYEQYF.

The CDR3 spells CASSQTTGRDTGELFF. Here the CDR3 DNA reads TGTGCCAGCAGCCAGACGACAGGGCGGGACACCGGGGAGCTGTTTTTT. The chain uses TRBV14 and TRBJ2-2; TRBD1 matches 7 bases. The CDR3 is made up of 16 amino acids. Trimming took 3 bases from V and 3 from J; bases not matched to a gene: 7. CDR1 is SGHDN, CDR2 FVKESK, per germline.